Here is one T cell receptor beta chain with its context. Its antigen is not known. The data were produced by immunoSEQ multiplex PCR, yet TCRdb's version contains in-frame clones alone and is incomplete. The table shows roughly 250,000 clones, with around 90% occurring only once. The sample originates from a study of cytomegalovirus exposure and HLA in healthy donors. Regarding the study as a whole: In the roughly 120 validation repertoires, a later analysis found that first-cohort TCR clusters tended to co-occur. The dataset shows that most TCR sequences were rare, while some public TCRs occurred in many donors. A few chains linked to CMV were shown in vitro to be specific for CMV antigens. Cytomegalovirus-associated TCR beta chains were listed, numbering 150 to 200.

V lost 4 bases to trimming and J lost 5 bases, with 18 bases between them. The V gene's germline CDR1 is SGHKS and CDR2 YYEKEE (reference sequence). The CDR3 sequence is 16 residues long. The TCR sequence derives from a woman under 30 in good health and CMV-seronegative. The genes are TRBV5-5 and TRBJ2-2; D is perhaps TRBD1 (5 bases). Source material: PBMCs. The chain's CDR3 is CASSPETRDYTGELFF. Written as DNA, the CDR3 is TGTGCCAGCAGCCCTGAAACCAGGGATTATACCGGGGAGCTGTTTTTT.